Listed below are T cell receptor beta chains from one sample, sequenced in a study of Graves' ophthalmopathy and Graves' hyperthyroidism. TCRdb processed the multiplex PCR reads anew with MiXCR; each CDR3 protein has one entry. The table includes some 200,000 distinct CDR3 sequences, 25% to 30% detected once. The specimen sequenced was peripheral blood. These receptors all come from a man in his fifties or sixties with Graves' ophthalmopathy. Each CDR3 is given with its conserved first and last residue. The D gene is left open where the match is weak. Size values are once, few and many counts, or a class for expanded clones, and some rows have none.

V gene	J gene	D gene	clone size	CDR3 protein	CDR3 DNA
TRBV12-3/TRBV12-4	TRBJ2-7	-	many	CASSLTERHEQYF	TGTGCCAGCAGTTTAACTGAGCGGCACGAGCAGTACTTC
TRBV20-1	TRBJ2-3	TRBD2	many	CSARSAGGIRNTQYF	TGCAGTGCTAGATCAGCGGGAGGGATCCGAAATACGCAGTATTTT
TRBV10-2	TRBJ2-5	TRBD2	many	CASRTSGTQETQYF	TGCGCCAGCAGGACTAGCGGGACCCAAGAGACCCAGTACTTC
TRBV5-5	TRBJ2-7	-	many	CASSSHGQFAYEQYF	TGTGCCAGCAGTTCCCACGGACAGTTCGCCTACGAGCAGTACTTC
TRBV7-9	TRBJ1-3	-	many	CASSLQQNTIYF	TGTGCCAGCAGCTTACAGCAAAACACCATATATTTT
TRBV19	TRBJ2-2	-	many	CASSTTVLHTGELFF	TGTGCCAGTAGTACGACAGTACTCCACACCGGGGAGCTGTTTTTT
TRBV29-1	TRBJ2-2	-	many	CSAPGSNGELFF	TGCAGCGCCCCCGGGAGCAATGGGGAGCTGTTTTTT
TRBV25-1	TRBJ2-3	TRBD2	many	CASSGTSGSFTDTQYF	TGTGCCAGCAGTGGTACTAGCGGGAGTTTCACAGATACGCAGTATTTT
TRBV6-2/TRBV6-3	TRBJ1-1	-	-	CASSLSWEYMNTEAFF	TGTGCCAGCAGTTTGAGTTGGGAGTACATGAACACTGAAGCTTTCTTT
TRBV12-3/TRBV12-4	TRBJ2-7	-	-	CASSSASTLYF	TGTGCCAGCAGTTCCGCTAGCACGCTGTACTTC
TRBV12-3/TRBV12-4	TRBJ1-2	-	few	CASSLQVTYGYTF	TGTGCCAGCAGTCTTCAGGTGACCTATGGCTACACCTTC
TRBV2	TRBJ2-7	TRBD1	many	CASFDRGRYEQYF	TGTGCCAGCTTCGACAGGGGGCGCTACGAGCAGTACTTC
TRBV20-1	TRBJ2-7	-	many	CSARARDPYEQYF	TGCAGTGCTAGAGCCAGGGATCCCTACGAGCAGTACTTC
TRBV6-5	TRBJ1-2	-	-	CASSYGLRSRGYGYTF	TGTGCCAGCAGTTACGGGCTAAGGAGCCGAGGGTATGGCTACACCTTC
TRBV6-2/TRBV6-3	TRBJ1-5	-	once	CASSYNRENQHF	TGTGCCAGCAGTTACAACAGGGAGAACCAGCATTTT
TRBV7-2	TRBJ2-7	TRBD2	-	CASSSTSGRSFEQYF	TGTGCCAGCAGCTCGACTAGCGGGAGATCGTTCGAGCAGTACTTC
TRBV7-2	TRBJ2-7	TRBD2	many	CASSLGGGVGYEQYF	TGTGCCAGCAGCTTAGGTGGGGGGGTAGGCTACGAGCAGTACTTC
TRBV10-2	TRBJ1-5	TRBD1	many	CASSERTGAQPQHF	TGCGCCAGCAGTGAGAGGACAGGGGCTCAGCCCCAGCATTTT
TRBV7-2	TRBJ2-7	TRBD1	-	CASSGTGGWEQYF	TGTGCCAGCAGCGGGACAGGGGGCTGGGAGCAGTACTTC
TRBV6-5	TRBJ2-5	-	many	CASSYLGSSVETQYF	TGTGCCAGCAGTTACCTCGGGAGTAGCGTGGAGACCCAGTACTTC
TRBV19	TRBJ1-2	TRBD1	many	CASSMGQGLYGYTF	TGTGCCAGTAGTATGGGACAGGGACTGTATGGCTACACCTTC
TRBV6-1	TRBJ2-5	-	-	CASSETLGSQETQYF	TGTGCCAGCAGCGAAACCCTGGGGTCCCAAGAGACCCAGTACTTC
TRBV28	TRBJ2-5	-	-	CASRSAAGETQYF	TGTGCCAGCAGATCGGCGGCCGGAGAGACCCAGTACTTC
TRBV12-3/TRBV12-4	TRBJ1-2	TRBD1	-	CASTPGQGGYGYTF	TGTGCCAGCACGCCGGGACAGGGAGGTTATGGCTACACCTTC
TRBV12-3/TRBV12-4	TRBJ1-2	-	-	CASIPSAPGVLDGYTF	TGTGCCAGCATCCCCTCCGCCCCGGGTGTATTAGATGGCTACACCTTC
TRBV6-5	TRBJ2-5	-	-	CASSYSLAQETQYF	TGTGCCAGCAGTTACTCTTTAGCGCAAGAGACCCAGTACTTC
TRBV27	TRBJ2-7	-	-	CASSSSISYEQYF	TGTGCCAGCAGTTCCTCCATCTCCTACGAGCAGTACTTC
TRBV5-1	TRBJ2-5	TRBD1	-	CASSLLGLDREETQYF	TGCGCCAGCAGCTTGCTAGGATTGGACAGGGAAGAGACCCAGTACTTC
TRBV4-3	TRBJ2-5	-	many	CASSQDSQGETQYF	TGCGCCAGCAGCCAAGATAGTCAGGGAGAGACCCAGTACTTC
TRBV12-3/TRBV12-4	TRBJ1-2	TRBD1	-	CASSLEQGARGYTF	TGTGCCAGCAGTTTGGAACAGGGGGCACGTGGCTACACCTTC